This T cell receptor beta chain was recovered during a study of T cell responses to AZD1222 COVID-19 vaccine. Whole-study findings and limits: The span of vaccine-associated CD4 TCRs extended across spike, with dominance at 160-218 and 743-854. Clonal diversity was possibly underestimated, and white British individuals and females predominated among donors.

V was cut by 3 bases and J by 8 bases, with 10 bases left in between. Germline lookup yields CDR1 SGDLS and CDR2 YYNGEE. The CDR3 is 12 amino acids. Pooled together were second doses at about 4 or about 12 weeks. On this clone: Its cognate antigen is unknown.

Repertoires were generated with immunoSEQ multiplex PCR, while TCRdb's copy carries only in-frame clones and drops some. The sample holds 150,000 to 200,000 clones, under 95% seen once. The V call is TRBV9, the J call TRBJ2-3, with D uncertain. The sequence came from an adult who received the AZD1222 COVID-19 vaccine. Sequenced material: peripheral blood, taken 28 days after the second AZD1222 dose. The CDR3 bases are TGTGCCAGCAGCGCCAACACCGGTACGCAGTATTTT. Translation gives CASSANTGTQYF.